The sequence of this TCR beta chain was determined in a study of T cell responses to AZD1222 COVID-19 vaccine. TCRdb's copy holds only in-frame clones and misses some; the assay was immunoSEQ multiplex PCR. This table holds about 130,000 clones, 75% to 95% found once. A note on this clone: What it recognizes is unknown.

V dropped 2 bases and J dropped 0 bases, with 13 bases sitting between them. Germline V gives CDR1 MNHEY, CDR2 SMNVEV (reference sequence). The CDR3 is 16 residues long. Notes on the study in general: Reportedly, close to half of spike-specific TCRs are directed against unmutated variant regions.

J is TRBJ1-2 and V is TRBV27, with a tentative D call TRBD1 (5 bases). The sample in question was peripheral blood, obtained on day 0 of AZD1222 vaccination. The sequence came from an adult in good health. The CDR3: CASSLRAGQANYGYTF. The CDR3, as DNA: TGTGCCAGCAGTTTAAGGGCAGGGCAAGCTAACTATGGCTACACCTTC.